Each of the 12 T cell receptor beta chains below was sequenced from the same sample in a study of blood T cell repertoires in COVID-19. This table comes from immunoSEQ multiplex PCR, and its TCRdb copy is limited to in-frame clones, with some not included. The sample holds tens of thousands of clones, 83% seen once. The sequencing sample was made of peripheral blood. Source of these receptors: a young man with COVID-19, enrolled during active disease.

V and J are TRBV24-1 and TRBJ2-2; the match to TRBD1 covers 8 bases. The germline V gene encodes CDR1 KGHDR and CDR2 SFDVKD. The CDR3 has 17 residues. The J segment lost 4 bases and the V segment lost 0 bases, leaving 6 bases of the junction unmatched. CDR3 sequence: CATSDLSQGAGTGELFF. CDR3 DNA: TGTGCCACCAGTGATTTGAGTCAGGGGGCCGGCACCGGGGAGCTGTTTTTT.

V gene TRBV29-1 combines with J gene TRBJ2-1; the match to TRBD1 covers 7 bases. After removal of 7 bases from V and 3 bases from J, the junction contained 12 bases not matched to a gene. Per germline, CDR1 SQVTM and CDR2 ANQGSEA. This CDR3 has 15 residues. The CDR3 loop reads CSGSGTEASYNEQFF. The CDR3, as DNA: TGCAGCGGCTCCGGGACAGAGGCAAGCTACAATGAGCAGTTCTTC.

The gene calls are TRBV28 and TRBJ2-7; 14 bases map to TRBD2. Per the germline V gene, CDR1 is MDHEN and CDR2 is SYDVKM. Trimming cost V 6 bases and J 5 bases; bases outside gene matches: 12. There are 17 residues in the CDR3. CDR3 sequence: CASRSLPGLAGDHEQYF. CDR3 in DNA: TGTGCCAGCAGGTCGCTTCCGGGACTAGCGGGAGACCACGAGCAGTACTTC.

This chain's CDR3 is CAWGTRGLAGGLAKNIQYF. In nucleotides, the CDR3 is TGTGCCTGGGGTACCCGTGGACTAGCGGGAGGTCTAGCCAAAAACATTCAGTACTTC. The chain uses TRBV30 and TRBJ2-4, with 14 bases that match TRBD2. V dropped 5 bases and J dropped 0; count of bases not matched to a gene: 12. CDR3 length: 19 amino acids. Germline V gives CDR1 GTSNPN, CDR2 SVGIG (reference sequence).

This clone was recorded a few times. The chain uses TRBV3-1 (or the pseudogene TRBV3-2) and TRBJ2-5; 9 bases line up with TRBD1. CDR1 and CDR2 from the germline V gene are LGHDT and YNNKEL (reference sequence). The CDR3 covers 16 residues. The ends lost 5 bases at V and 2 bases at J; junction bases unmatched: 9. CDR3 protein: CASSSPGGTGQETQYF. CDR3 coding DNA: TGTGCCAGCAGCTCCCCCGGCGGGACAGGGCAAGAGACCCAGTACTTC.

The rearrangement joins TRBV7-9 to TRBJ1-4, with unresolved D. This CDR3 region has 17 residues. V was pared by 4 bases and J by 6 bases, with 21 bases between. From germline, CDR1 is SEHNR and CDR2 FQNEAQ (reference sequence). The DNA of the CDR3 is TGTGCCAGCAGCTCTTATGGTGAGGGTGGTACGGATGAAAAACTGTTTTTT. Translation: CASSSYGEGGTDEKLFF.

This sequence joins TRBV27 and TRBJ2-2; a weak D match, TRBD2 (6 bases). This CDR3 is 16 amino acids long. Germline-derived CDR1 and CDR2 are MNHEY and SMNVEV (reference sequence). Between the trimmed V and J ends, which lost 6 bases and 3 bases, there was a span of 17 bases. The CDR3 sequence: CASSGSLWGDTGELFF. CDR3 DNA: TGTGCCAGCAGCGGATCACTCTGGGGGGACACCGGGGAGCTGTTTTTT.

V gene TRBV28 combines with J gene TRBJ2-1; D remains ambiguous. V gave up 2 bases and J gave up 0 bases, with 8 bases separating them. From germline, CDR1 is MDHEN and CDR2 SYDVKM. CDR3 length: 15 residues. DNA for the CDR3: TGTGCCAGCAGTTTAGGAAGGAGCTCCTACAATGAGCAGTTCTTC. Its translation is CASSLGRSSYNEQFF.

The chain carries TRBV4-3 and TRBJ1-4, with D possibly matching TRBD1 (5 bases). Germline lookup yields CDR1 LGHNA and CDR2 YSLEER. Trimming stripped 0 bases from V and 8 bases from J, with 22 bases between. CDR3 length: 18 residues. The CDR3 protein is CASSQDRRGDTSSEKLFF. CDR3 nucleotide sequence: TGCGCCAGCAGCCAAGATCGGAGGGGCGATACCTCTAGCGAAAAACTGTTTTTT.

The V call is TRBV28, the J call TRBJ2-7; a possible D gene is TRBD2 (6 bases). CDR3 length: 11 amino acids. V lost 6 bases to trimming and J lost 4 bases, with 7 bases between them. The V gene's germline CDR1 is MDHEN and CDR2 SYDVKM. The CDR3 spells CASSAGYEQYF. The DNA of the CDR3 is TGTGCCAGCAGCGCGGGATACGAGCAGTACTTC.

In DNA, the CDR3 is TGTGCCAGCAGCCCTGTCCCGGGACAGGTAGATGAAAAACTGTTTTTT. Protein product: CASSPVPGQVDEKLFF. The chain employs TRBV5-4 and TRBJ1-4, with 8 bases fitting TRBD1. J lost 6 bases, V lost 4 bases, and 11 bases had no gene match. The CDR3 spans 16 residues. Looked up from germline, CDR1 is SGHNT and CDR2 is YYREEE (reference sequence).

CDR3 sequence reads: CASSPPGTAGDTGQYF. The DNA of the CDR3 is TGTGCCAGCAGTCCCCCCGGGACAGCAGGCGATACTGGGCAGTACTTC. The chain links TRBV28 to TRBJ2-7; 7 nucleotides match TRBD1. The CDR3 is 16 amino acids. Per germline, CDR1 MDHEN and CDR2 SYDVKM. V lost 5 bases to trimming and J lost 9 bases; unmatched junction nucleotides: 19. Variable domain in full (rest from reference TRBV28 and TRBJ2-7): DVKVTQSSRYLVKRTGEKVFLECVQDMDHENMFWYRQDPGLGLRLIYFSYDVKMKEKGDIPEGYSVSREKKERFSLILESASTNQTSMYLCASSPPGTAGDTGQYFGPGTRLTVT.